The rows below give T cell receptor beta chains drawn from one sample of a study of T cells expressing NK-cell markers. Reanalyzing the 5' RACE reads, TCRdb keeps one entry per CDR3 protein, without DNA. This sample contains 500,000 to 700,000 distinct CDR3 sequences. The specimen sequenced was blood T cells: a sorted CD56 or NKG2C T cell subset, CD4+ or CD8+ T cells, or bulk PBMC T cells (not recorded which). The receptors derive from a man aged 18-30 years in good health. Each CDR3 is given with its conserved first and last residue.

V,J,CDR3
TRBV7-3,TRBJ2-3,CASSERGVPRTDTQYF
TRBV5-1,TRBJ2-7,CASSADGTIVKSEQYF
TRBV24-1,TRBJ2-5,CATSDGSNRIEETQYF
TRBV28,TRBJ2-5,CASQDSGKETQYF
TRBV29-1,TRBJ2-2,CSCPARITGELFF
TRBV7-6,TRBJ2-1,CASTLRGGTDEQFF
TRBV15,TRBJ1-2,CATSREAGGVSGYTF
TRBV12-3/TRBV12-4,TRBJ2-1,CASTASNKQFF
TRBV7-8,TRBJ2-1,CASSHARNSYNEQFF
TRBV29-1,TRBJ2-5,CSVVPPGAGETQYF
TRBV28,TRBJ1-2,CASAGGPNYGYTF
TRBV6-5,TRBJ1-2,CASSYGVGYTNYGYTF
TRBV12-3/TRBV12-4,TRBJ2-3,CASSLGTVQDTQYF
TRBV27,TRBJ1-2,CASSSFADANYGYTF
TRBV20-1,TRBJ2-3,CSAMGATPSTDTQYF
TRBV18,TRBJ2-1,CASSNPGLAPNEQFF
TRBV6-5,TRBJ2-3,CASSYFSGEGTDTQYF
TRBV29-1,TRBJ2-1,CSAFSGRGNEQFF
TRBV7-2,TRBJ1-2,CASSSSGTYKYGYTF
TRBV5-5,TRBJ2-3,CASSSFSGTADTQYF
TRBV29-1,TRBJ2-3,CSVDPTSGTDTQYF
TRBV24-1,TRBJ2-1,CATSDLGTTYNEQFF
TRBV29-1,TRBJ2-5,CSVASGTGGETQYF
TRBV5-1,TRBJ2-4,CASSLAASGINIQYF
TRBV11-2,TRBJ1-4,CASSLATGGSDEKLFF
TRBV25-1,TRBJ2-7,CASSLAGGGDEQYF
TRBV2,TRBJ2-6,CASSEARLASGANVLTF
TRBV6-2/TRBV6-3,TRBJ2-2,CATLQTGELFF
TRBV12-3/TRBV12-4,TRBJ2-3,CASGTSLQTDTQYF
TRBV5-1,TRBJ2-6,CASVGTGSSGANVLTF
TRBV27,TRBJ2-7,CASSLGVGREQYF
TRBV12-3/TRBV12-4,TRBJ1-2,CASSFPGGGYTF
TRBV9,TRBJ2-1,CASTSEGLLPYNEQFF
TRBV12-3/TRBV12-4,TRBJ2-1,CASSLGALNDEQFF
TRBV6-2/TRBV6-3,TRBJ1-2,CASSYSRSNAKPNSNYGYTF
TRBV12-3/TRBV12-4,TRBJ2-2,CASSLKSWQLNTGELFF
TRBV11-3,TRBJ2-1,CASSLGFQTNEQFF
TRBV15,TRBJ1-2,CATSSVRSYGYTF
TRBV20-1,TRBJ2-3,CSAPRTSGRGADTQYF
TRBV6-5,TRBJ1-6,CASSYKENSPLHF
TRBV4-1,TRBJ1-5,CASSQDRGGGNQPQHF
TRBV11-3,TRBJ2-5,CASSPRDYRQETQYF
TRBV5-1,TRBJ2-1,CASSLGAYNEQFF
TRBV12-5,TRBJ2-5,CASGLKTSGNQETQYF
TRBV24-1,TRBJ1-2,CAVAPGHTNYGYTF
TRBV6-1,TRBJ2-1,CASSEWSSGYNEQFF
TRBV25-1,TRBJ2-5,CASTGRQGRETQYF
TRBV6-5,TRBJ1-6,CASSTAGTGISPLHF
TRBV6-1,TRBJ1-3,CASGLGQGFSGNTIYF
TRBV20-1,TRBJ1-1,CSARDSPGGGTEAFF
TRBV9,TRBJ2-3,CASNEDRSSTDTQYF
TRBV6-1,TRBJ2-1,CASSLAGGSSVVEQFF
TRBV20-1,TRBJ2-1,CSASPPTRRLRHNEQFF
TRBV5-1,TRBJ1-1,CASSLQGNANTEAFF
TRBV28,TRBJ2-3,CASSLASGPRQSWQYF
TRBV15,TRBJ2-4,CATSRDFIQYF
TRBV7-2,TRBJ2-1,CASSSGTSGNSYNEQFF
TRBV15,TRBJ2-6,CATSSALLAPSGANVLTF
TRBV20-1,TRBJ1-2,CSADDSRNGYTF
TRBV9,TRBJ1-2,CASSVQPGTGGGIGYGYTF